The sequence of this T cell receptor beta chain was determined in a study of PD-1 blockade in mismatch repair-deficient tumors. Whole-study context: Patients had about 13 mismatch repair-deficient cancer types and were previously treated and progressing.

The protocol was immunoSEQ multiplex PCR, while the TCRdb copy is restricted to in-frame clones and leaves out a portion. The table shows around 68,000 clones, with 78% occurring only once. Every patient had mismatch repair deficiency by PCR or immunohistochemistry. TCR sequencing covered a few patients who responded to pembrolizumab. Sequencing was performed on peripheral blood, taken 2 weeks after starting pembrolizumab. The receptor was isolated from an adult with mismatch repair-deficient cancer.

Written as DNA, the CDR3 is TGTGCCAGCAGCCCGGGAGGGGAGCAGTTCTTC. This gives the protein CASSPGGEQFF. The chain uses TRBV6-6 and TRBJ2-1; 8 nucleotides align to TRBD2. The trim removed 6 bases at V and 10 bases at J, leaving 2 bases unmatched. This CDR3 spans 11 amino acids. Germline CDR1 and CDR2: MNHNY and SVGAGI (reference sequence).